This T cell receptor (beta chain) stems from a study of Ad26.COV2.S vaccination and SARS-CoV-2 variants. General study results and limits: Measurement of non-spike TCR breadth gave similar results in vaccine and placebo recipients.

Unmatched junction bases numbered 3, after V lost 1 base and J lost 1 base. From germline, CDR1 is LGHDT and CDR2 YNNKEL (reference sequence). The CDR3 spans 16 residues. Specified treatment: around 19 received Ad26.COV2.S at low or high dose, single or two shots; a few received placebo; per-sample allocation not given. Sampling was done on day 63 after the first vaccine or placebo injection. Profiled with immunoSEQ multiplex PCR; TCRdb holds only in-frame clones, not every one. The sample lists about 350,000 clones, roughly 91% occurring once. As for this clone: The antigen is unknown.

The V and J genes are TRBV3-1 (or the pseudogene TRBV3-2) and TRBJ2-3; 9 positions match TRBD2. The starting material was peripheral blood, obtained in a trial of Ad26.COV2.S vaccine versus placebo. The TCR was taken from a person between 18 and 59 years old who received the Ad26.COV2.S COVID-19 vaccine or a placebo. The CDR3 sequence: CASSQGVAGGTDTQYF. The CDR3 coding sequence is TGTGCCAGCAGCCAAGGGGTAGCGGGGGGCACAGATACGCAGTATTTT.